This T cell receptor (beta chain) stems from a study of cytomegalovirus exposure and HLA in healthy donors. Turning to the study itself: HLA-typed donors were the source of about 85 million unique TCRs held in an early data release. Study observations and caveats: Rare TCR sequences predominated, though certain public TCRs were found in many donors.

The CDR3 loop spans 14 amino acids. Germline V gene lookup returns CDR1 SNHLY and CDR2 FYNNEI. The V end was cut by 8 bases, the J end by 2 bases, with 15 bases between. As regards this clone: Its matching antigen is unknown.

The PCR ran on 60 Vbeta and 13 Jbeta primers. Sequencing used immunoSEQ multiplex PCR; TCRdb keeps in-frame clones, though not all of them. The sample consists of over 150,000 clones, roughly 80% of them appearing once. This clonotype originated in a human donor in good health. The specimen sequenced was PBMCs. This rearrangement joins TRBV2 to TRBJ1-1; possibly TRBD1 for D (6 bases). The CDR3, as DNA: TGTGCCAGCGACCCACAGGGCGCAAACACTGAAGCTTTCTTT. Translated: CASDPQGANTEAFF.